The clone carrying this T cell receptor beta chain was picked up one time. This sample is part of a study of blood T cell repertoires in COVID-19. Study at large: The cDNA or gDNA used as material had been derived from T cells, B-cell-depleted T cells, or PBMCs.

This CDR3 has 13 residues. V shed 2 bases, J shed 4 bases, and the junction held 0 bases outside the gene matches. CDR1 is MNHNY and CDR2 is SVGAGI in the germline V gene (reference sequence). The table came from immunoSEQ multiplex PCR; TCRdb's copy has only in-frame clones and leaves some out. In the table there are approximately 72,000 clones, 70% to 90% of which are singletons. This clonotype originated in a man aged 45-65 years with acute or convalescent COVID-19. The specimen sequenced was peripheral blood. The rearrangement uses TRBV6-6 and TRBJ1-1; 8 bases are shared with TRBD1. The CDR3 is CASSYTGGTEAFF. CDR3 DNA: TGTGCCAGCAGTTACACAGGGGGCACTGAAGCTTTCTTT.